These 27 T cell receptor beta chains originate from one sample sequenced in a study of CD4 and CD8 cells across lung adenocarcinoma regions. TCRdb reprocessed the PCR reads via MiXCR and lists one record per CDR3 protein. The table has under 20,000 distinct CDR3 sequences, more than 45% seen once. The material sequenced was CD4+ T cells from the margin of a lung tumor. These receptors were collected from a male donor with lung adenocarcinoma. The CD4 and CD8 labels of this study may be unreliable.

This clonotype has ten or more counts. The rearrangement uses TRBV14 and TRBJ2-1; D not certain. The DNA end lines up better with TRBJ2-7; the J call may be wrong. The length of the CDR3 is 17 residues. Looked up from germline, CDR1 is SGHDN and CDR2 is FVKESK. The CDR3 sequence: CASSQDLSPGYSYEQYF. CDR3 bases: TGTGCCAGCAGCCAAGATCTATCTCCAGGCTACTCCTACGAGCAGTACTTC.

V usage is TRBV20-1 and J usage is TRBJ2-5; no clear D gene. Per the germline V gene, CDR1 is DFQATT and CDR2 is SNEGSKA (reference sequence). V lost 6 bases and J 4 bases, leaving 15 bases between the germline ends. The CDR3 has 13 amino acids. In nucleotides, the CDR3 is TGCAGTGCCAGGTGCCATGGCCTAGAGACCCAGTACTTC. Amino acids: CSARCHGLETQYF.

The chain carries TRBV7-6 and TRBJ2-7; possible D gene TRBD2, 6 bases. CDR1 is SGHVS, CDR2 FNYEAQ, per germline. This CDR3 has 15 amino acids. V was cut by 1 base and J by 3 bases, with 13 bases left in between. This chain's CDR3 is CASSLGQGGNYEQYV. Written as DNA, the CDR3 is TGTGCCAGCAGCTTAGGCCAGGGAGGTAACTACGAGCAGTACGTC.

The V gene is TRBV7-2, the J gene TRBJ2-5, with 8 positions matching TRBD2. J gave up 11 bases and V 4 bases, and 12 bases lay outside the gene matches. CDR3 length: 14 amino acids. Germline-derived CDR1 and CDR2 are SGHTA and FQGNSA. CDR3 amino acids: CASSSRGVYNEQYF. As DNA, the CDR3 is TGTGCCAGCAGCTCGCGGGGGGTCTACAATGAGCAGTACTTC.

The rearrangement uses TRBV3-1 and TRBJ1-2; D remains unclear. This CDR3 comprises 13 residues. Trimming removed 5 bases at V and 4 bases at J, with 11 bases between. CDR1 and CDR2 from the germline V gene are LGHDT and YNNKEL (reference sequence). CDR3 nucleotide sequence: TGTGCCAGCAGCTCCGCGCTGAGCTATGGCTACACCTTC. It specifies CASSSALSYGYTF.

Details on this clonotype: A much larger clonotype is one base distant, so this may be a read error. For the CDR3, the DNA is TGTGCCAGCAGCTTACGGGAGTCTGGGGCCAACGTCCTGATTTTC. Translation: CASSLRESGANVLIF. The gene calls are TRBV7-3 and TRBJ2-6, with D perhaps TRBD2 (6 bases). Germline lookup yields CDR1 SGHTA and CDR2 FQGTGA. The CDR3 is 15 amino acids.

The chain joins TRBV6-5 to TRBJ2-4, with 7 bases lining up with TRBD2. With 2 bases clipped from V and 6 bases from J, the junction kept 1 base outside the gene matches. The CDR3 extends over 13 amino acids. Germline values: CDR1 MNHEY, CDR2 SVGAGI. This CDR3 is CASSYREGNIQYF. CDR3 nucleotides: TGTGCCAGCAGTTACAGGGAGGGAAACATTCAGTACTTC.

This clonotype was counted a few times. The genes are TRBV15 and TRBJ1-3, with a weak D call TRBD1 (5 bases). V was trimmed by 4 bases and J by 0 bases, leaving 22 bases between them. This CDR3 has 19 amino acids. Germline V gene lookup returns CDR1 LNHNV and CDR2 YYDKDF (reference sequence). CDR3 DNA: TGTGCCACCAGCAAACCCTGGAATGCAGGGCAATCCTCTGGAAACACCATATATTTT. Translating it yields CATSKPWNAGQSSGNTIYF.

The DNA of the CDR3 is TGTGCCAGCAGTGAAACGGGGTCGCACACCGGGGAGCTGTTTTTT. Its protein product is CASSETGSHTGELFF. The chain recombines TRBV6-1 with TRBJ2-2, with D possibly TRBD2 on 5 matching bases. V was clipped by 2 bases and J by 3 bases, with 10 bases between them. Germline CDR1 and CDR2: MNHNS and SASEGT. There are 15 residues in the CDR3.

This clonotype was picked up a small number of times. V and J are TRBV6-1 and TRBJ2-1, with unresolved D. CDR3 length: 13 amino acids. The germline V gene encodes CDR1 MNHNS and CDR2 SASEGT. V was pared by 4 bases and J by 5 bases, with 9 bases between. The CDR3, as DNA: TGTGCCAGCAGTGGGAGACGAGACAATGAGCAGTTCTTC. This translates into CASSGRRDNEQFF.

This clonotype has only one observation. J is TRBJ2-1 and V is TRBV11-2; TRBD1 might be the D (6 bases). V lost 4 bases, J lost 7 bases, and 20 bases lay in between. This CDR3 has 16 amino acids. The germline CDR1 and CDR2 sequences are SGHAT and FQNNGV. CDR3 residues: CASSSSPDRVGNEQFF. As DNA, the CDR3 is TGTGCCAGCAGCTCAAGTCCGGACAGAGTTGGGAATGAGCAGTTCTTC.

This clonotype has a handful of counts. This chain joins TRBV6-1 and TRBJ2-1; D is ambiguous. The J call may be incorrect, as the DNA end agrees better with TRBJ2-5. Per germline, CDR1 MNHNS and CDR2 SASEGT. The CDR3 is 13 residues long. The CDR3 reads CASSANREQTQYF. For the CDR3, the DNA is TGTGCCAGCAGTGCTAATCGAGAACAGACCCAGTACTTC.

This clonotype was detected only once. The germline gene is not matched at one end of the junction; a read error may be the cause. The rearrangement uses TRBV6-1 and TRBJ1-2; D may be TRBD1 (5 bases). The CDR3 runs to 15 residues. Germline assignment: CDR1 MNHNS and CDR2 SASEGT. The CDR3, as DNA: TGTGCCAGGAGTGGGGGGGGGGGGGGGGGGGGGGGCTACACCTTC. Translation gives CARSGGGGGGGGYTF.

V is TRBV28 and J is TRBJ2-2; D is undetermined. The CDR3 runs 14 residues. Looked up from germline, CDR1 is MDHEN and CDR2 is SYDVKM. V was cut by 5 bases and J by 5 bases, with 12 bases left in between. DNA for the CDR3: TGTGCCAGCAGTCCGCGGCTTGGAACCGGGGAGCTGTTTTTT. Protein sequence: CASSPRLGTGELFF.

Turning to this clonotype: Sequence at one end of the junction differs from germline and may be a read error. The genes are TRBV6-4 and TRBJ2-3, with a tentative D call TRBD2 (7 bases). CDR3 length: 15 residues. Per the germline V gene, CDR1 is MRHNA and CDR2 is SNTAGT. CDR3 sequence (DNA): TGTGCCGGGGGTGACGGGGGCGGGGGCCAAGAGACGCAGTACTTT. Translated, it gives CAGGDGGGGQETQYF.

This clonotype came up many times. The V call is TRBV27, the J call TRBJ2-1; D is unclear. The J call may not be correct, given that the DNA end is closer to TRBJ2-5. CDR1 is MNHEY, CDR2 SMNVEV, per germline (reference sequence). This CDR3 region has 13 residues. The CDR3 protein is CASSLSPWETQYF. In nucleotides, the CDR3 is TGTGCCAGCAGTTTATCGCCCTGGGAGACCCAGTACTTC.

This clonotype counts as medium-sized. The V call is TRBV7-2, the J call TRBJ2-2; no reliable D call. Trimming pared 2 bases from V and 7 bases from J, leaving 17 bases between. Per germline, CDR1 SGHTA and CDR2 FQGNSA. The CDR3 has 16 residues. The CDR3 spells CASSLNSATTGGELFF. As DNA, the CDR3 is TGTGCCAGCAGCTTAAATTCGGCAACGACGGGCGGGGAGCTGTTTTTT.

In its sample, this clonotype was seen many times. The chain joins TRBV15 to TRBJ2-1; D gene unclear. Germline CDR1 and CDR2: LNHNV and YYDKDF (reference sequence). CDR3 length: 13 amino acids. Trimming stripped 0 bases from V and 6 bases from J, with 6 bases between. This CDR3 reads CATSRDPLNEQFF. The DNA for the CDR3 is TGTGCCACCAGCAGAGACCCCCTCAATGAGCAGTTCTTC. The full variable domain, in which reference TRBV15 and TRBJ2-1 provide the parts outside the CDR3, is DAMVIQNPRYQVTQFGKPVTLSCSQTLNHNVMYWYQQKSSQAPKLLFHYYDKDFNNEADTPDNFQSRRPNTSFCFLDIRSPGLGDTAMYLCATSRDPLNEQFFGPGTRLTVL.

Only a few counts were recorded for this clonotype. The gene calls are TRBV6-1 and TRBJ2-5; possibly TRBD2 for D (6 bases). V was clipped by 8 bases and J by 2 bases, with 18 bases between them. The germline V gene encodes CDR1 MNHNS and CDR2 SASEGT. CDR3 length equals 15 residues. The CDR3 coding sequence is TGTGCCAGCGCCATGGAACTTGGGGGGCAAGAGACCCAGTACTTC. This gives the protein CASAMELGGQETQYF.

This clonotype was observed many times. The chain is built from TRBV4-2 and TRBJ2-5; D possibly corresponds to TRBD2 (6 bases). The germline V gene encodes CDR1 LGHNA and CDR2 YNFKEQ. V was shortened by 1 base and J by 2 bases, with 8 bases between the two germline ends. CDR3 length: 14 amino acids. The chain's CDR3 is CASSQGGGQETQYF. CDR3 in DNA: TGTGCCAGCAGCCAAGGGGGAGGACAAGAGACCCAGTACTTC.

Details on this clonotype: The limits of the CDR3 on the DNA are not certain, so only TCRdb's listed CDR3 is given. The chain carries TRBV27 and TRBJ2-5; the table's TRBD1 call for D was not verified on the DNA. The germline V gene encodes CDR1 MNHEY and CDR2 SMNVEV (reference sequence). The CDR3 numbers 17 amino acids, ends counted. The CDR3 sequence is CASSPGRVGRGTETQYF.

This clonotype was picked up many times. The genes are TRBV7-2 and TRBJ2-4, with a possible D match to TRBD1 (5 bases). Germline assignment: CDR1 SGHTA and CDR2 FQGNSA. V lost 1 base and J lost 6, with 7 bases in between. The CDR3 has 13 amino acids. The CDR3 region is CASSLGGSNIQYF. The CDR3 DNA follows: TGTGCCAGCAGCTTAGGGGGCTCAAACATTCAGTACTTC.

The rearrangement joins TRBV10-3 to TRBJ1-5, with D uncertain. The V gene lost 0 bases and the J gene lost 4 bases, with 10 bases spanning the gap. The CDR3 runs 15 residues. Germline values: CDR1 ENHRY, CDR2 SYGVKD. CDR3 sequence (DNA): TGTGCCATCAGTGAGTCGGGTCCGCTTAATCAGCCCCAGCATTTT. Its protein product is CAISESGPLNQPQHF.

This chain uses TRBV27 with TRBJ2-5; 7 bases are a match to TRBD2. The V gene's germline CDR1 is MNHEY and CDR2 SMNVEV (reference sequence). V shed 5 bases, J shed 11 bases, and the junction held 23 bases outside the gene matches. The CDR3 totals 17 residues. The CDR3 nucleotides are TGTGCCAGCAGTGCGGGCCGACTAGCCTGTGGCCAAGATACGCAGTACTTC. Its translation: CASSAGRLACGQDTQYF.

Worth noting for this clonotype: One end of the junction varies from germline; a read error may be responsible. The chain joins TRBV27 to TRBJ2-3, with D possibly being TRBD1 (6 bases). Germline loops: CDR1 MNHEY, CDR2 SMNVEV (reference sequence). The CDR3 is 15 amino acids. This chain's CDR3 is CARALGGSDTETQYF. The CDR3 DNA reads as TGTGCCAGGGCACTAGGGGGAAGTGACACAGAGACGCAGTATTTT.

The chain has TRBV10-3 and TRBJ2-5, with D unclear. Looked up from germline, CDR1 is ENHRY and CDR2 is SYGVKD. This CDR3 is 14 amino acids long. As DNA, the CDR3 is TGTGCGGGGAACGGTGGCAGTGGCCGAGAGACCCAGTACTTC. This sequence encodes CAGNGGSGRETQYF.

Concerning this clonotype itself: One end of the junction is discordant with germline, which a read error may explain. This rearrangement joins TRBV6-1 to TRBJ2-1; TRBD2 might be the D (7 bases). The germline V gene has CDR1 MNHNS and CDR2 SASEGT. This CDR3 has 15 residues. The CDR3 sequence: CAGGLGGRVKDTQYF. The CDR3 DNA follows: TGTGCCGGGGGACTCGGGGGGCGCGTCAAAGATACGCAGTATTTC.